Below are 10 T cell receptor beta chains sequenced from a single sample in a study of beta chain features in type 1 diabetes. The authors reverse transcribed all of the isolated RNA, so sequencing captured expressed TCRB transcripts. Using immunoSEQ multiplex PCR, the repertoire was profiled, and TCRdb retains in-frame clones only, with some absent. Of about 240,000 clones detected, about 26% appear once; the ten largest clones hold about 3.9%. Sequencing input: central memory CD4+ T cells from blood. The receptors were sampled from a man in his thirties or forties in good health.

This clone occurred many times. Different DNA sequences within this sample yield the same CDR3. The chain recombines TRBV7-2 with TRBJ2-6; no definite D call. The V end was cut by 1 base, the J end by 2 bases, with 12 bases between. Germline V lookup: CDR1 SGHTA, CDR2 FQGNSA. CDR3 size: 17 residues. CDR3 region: CASSLGQLPAGANVLTF. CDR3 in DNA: TGTGCCAGCAGCTTAGGTCAGCTTCCGGCTGGGGCCAACGTCCTGACTTTC.

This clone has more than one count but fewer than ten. The CDR3 DNA reads TGCGCCAGCAGCTTGGAGGCGGGAGGAACCTACGAGCAGTACTTC. Its protein is CASSLEAGGTYEQYF. The genes are TRBV5-1 and TRBJ2-7; 8 nucleotides align to TRBD2. This CDR3 is 15 amino acids long. Germline assignment: CDR1 SGHRS and CDR2 YFSETQ. V was clipped by 0 bases and J by 2 bases; unmatched bases: 4.

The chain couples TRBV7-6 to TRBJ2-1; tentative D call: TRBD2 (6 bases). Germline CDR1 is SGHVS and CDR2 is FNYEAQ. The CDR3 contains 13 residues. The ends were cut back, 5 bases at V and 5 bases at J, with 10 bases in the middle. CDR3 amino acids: CASSPGRNNEQFF. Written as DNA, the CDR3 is TGTGCCAGCAGCCCGGGGAGGAACAATGAGCAGTTCTTC.

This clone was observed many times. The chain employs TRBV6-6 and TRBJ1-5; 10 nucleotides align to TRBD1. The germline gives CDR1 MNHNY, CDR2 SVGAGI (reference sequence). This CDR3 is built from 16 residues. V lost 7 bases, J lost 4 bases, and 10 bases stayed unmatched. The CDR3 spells CASTNRDRGENQPQHF. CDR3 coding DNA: TGTGCCAGCACCAACCGGGACAGGGGAGAGAATCAGCCCCAGCATTTT.

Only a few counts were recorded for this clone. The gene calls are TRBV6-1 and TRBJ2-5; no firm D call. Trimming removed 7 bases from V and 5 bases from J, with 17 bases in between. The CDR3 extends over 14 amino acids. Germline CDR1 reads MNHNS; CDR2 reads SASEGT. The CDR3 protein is CASIDRARRETQYF. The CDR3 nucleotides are TGTGCCAGCATCGACCGGGCAAGAAGGGAGACCCAGTACTTC.

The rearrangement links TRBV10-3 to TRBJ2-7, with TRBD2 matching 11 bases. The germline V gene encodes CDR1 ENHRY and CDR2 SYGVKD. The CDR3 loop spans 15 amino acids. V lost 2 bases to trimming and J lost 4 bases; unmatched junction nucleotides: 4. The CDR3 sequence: CAISETSGSRYEQYF. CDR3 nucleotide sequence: TGTGCCATCAGTGAGACTAGCGGGAGTCGGTACGAGCAGTACTTC.

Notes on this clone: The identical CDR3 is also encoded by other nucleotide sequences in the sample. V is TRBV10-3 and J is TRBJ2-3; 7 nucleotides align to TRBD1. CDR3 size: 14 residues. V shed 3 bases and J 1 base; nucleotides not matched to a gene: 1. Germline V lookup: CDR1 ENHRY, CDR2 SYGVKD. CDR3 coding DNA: TGTGCCATCAGTGAAGGACAGGGCACAGATACGCAGTATTTT. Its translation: CAISEGQGTDTQYF.

CDR3 DNA sequence: TGTGCCAGCAGCTGGACAGGGACCTACAATGAGCAGTTCTTC. It specifies CASSWTGTYNEQFF. The chain has TRBV7-9 and TRBJ2-1, with 8 bases that match TRBD1. Per the germline V gene, CDR1 is SEHNR and CDR2 is FQNEAQ (reference sequence). J gave up 2 bases and V 4 bases, and 1 base lay outside the gene matches. CDR3 length equals 14 residues.

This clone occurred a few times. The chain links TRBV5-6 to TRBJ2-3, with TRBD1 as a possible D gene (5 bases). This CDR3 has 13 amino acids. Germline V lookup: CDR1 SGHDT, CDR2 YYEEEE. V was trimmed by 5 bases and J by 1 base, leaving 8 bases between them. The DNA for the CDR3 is TGTGCCAGCAGGGCGACAGGCACAGATACGCAGTATTTT. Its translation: CASRATGTDTQYF.

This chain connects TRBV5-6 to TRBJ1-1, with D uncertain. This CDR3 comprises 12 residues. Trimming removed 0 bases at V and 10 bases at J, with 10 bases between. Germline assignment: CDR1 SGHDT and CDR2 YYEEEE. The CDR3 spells CASSLGREGAFF. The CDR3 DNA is TGTGCCAGCAGCTTGGGGCGGGAGGGAGCTTTCTTT.